The clone carrying this TCR beta chain came up once. This specimen belongs to a study of blood T cell repertoires in COVID-19. Whole-study context: COVID-19 samples collected from the United States, Italy and Spain covered acute and convalescent phases. From T cells, B-cell-depleted T cells, or PBMCs came the material, which was cDNA or gDNA.

The V gene end was trimmed by 5 bases and the J gene end by 5 bases; junction bases not matched to a gene: 3. CDR3 length equals 13 residues. Germline loops: CDR1 SEHNR, CDR2 FQNEAQ (reference sequence). Seattle cases were enrolled at active infection and followed longitudinally. Study processing details: Estimated nucleated cell counts came from reference gene primer amplification. Only in-frame clones appear in the TCRdb table, and some are missing; sequencing was by immunoSEQ multiplex PCR. The D gene and trimming were derived from the DNA, and the V and J assignments and clone size from that table. The sample lists 540,000 or so clones, 85% to 90% seen once, with 7.8% in the top ten.

The chain recombines TRBV7-9 with TRBJ2-3, with 8 bases that match TRBD2. Sequencing was performed on peripheral blood. The sequence was collected from a woman aged 45 to 65 with COVID-19, enrolled during active disease. CDR3 coding DNA: TGTGCCAGCAGCCCGGGACTAGGAGATACGCAGTATTTT. Residues: CASSPGLGDTQYF.